The next 27 T cell receptor beta chains were all read from a single sample in a study of T cell responses to AZD1222 COVID-19 vaccine. Only in-frame clones appear in the TCRdb table, and some are missing; sequencing was by immunoSEQ multiplex PCR. The sample lists around 50,000 clones, around 84% occurring once. This material consisted of peripheral blood, taken on day 0 of AZD1222 vaccination. These receptors came from an adult in good health.

CDR3 DNA sequence: TGTGCCAGCTCGCCGCTCGGGACTAACCGTCATACGCAGTATTTT. It specifies CASSPLGTNRHTQYF. The genes are TRBV27 and TRBJ2-3; 7 positions agree with TRBD2. CDR1 MNHEY and CDR2 SMNVEV come from the germline V gene (reference sequence). V lost 8 bases, J lost 7 bases, and 15 bases stayed unmatched. The CDR3 extends over 15 amino acids.

This clone was seen only once. The chain is built from TRBV29-1 and TRBJ1-2; 9 nucleotides agree with TRBD1. V was pared by 1 base and J by 3 bases, with 3 bases of the junction left unmatched. The CDR3 runs 14 residues. The germline V gene encodes CDR1 SQVTM and CDR2 ANQGSEA. The CDR3 loop reads CSVEAQGADYGYTF. In DNA form, the CDR3 reads TGCAGCGTTGAAGCACAGGGGGCAGACTATGGCTACACCTTC.

V gene TRBV9 combines with J gene TRBJ1-3; D not certain. The germline gives CDR1 SGDLS, CDR2 YYNGEE. The CDR3 covers 14 residues. V was clipped by 2 bases and J by 2 bases, with 8 bases between them. CDR3 in amino acids: CASSVSGTGNTIYF. The DNA of the CDR3 is TGTGCCAGCAGCGTTTCGGGAACTGGAAACACCATATATTTT.

The chain is built from TRBV6-5 and TRBJ1-1; D is possibly TRBD1 (5 bases). In germline, CDR1 is MNHEY, CDR2 SVGAGI. V was pared by 9 bases and J by 0 bases, with 8 bases between. The CDR3 has 12 amino acids. The DNA for the CDR3 is TGTGCCAGTGGGGGTGTGAACACTGAAGCTTTCTTT. This sequence encodes CASGGVNTEAFF.

This rearrangement joins TRBV20-1 to TRBJ2-7, with D perhaps assigned TRBD1 or TRBD2 (5 bases each). Trimming took 3 bases from V and 0 from J, leaving 15 bases between them. Germline V gene lookup returns CDR1 DFQATT and CDR2 SNEGSKA (reference sequence). The CDR3 runs to 15 residues. The chain's CDR3 is CSASLPGRLSYEQYF. The CDR3 DNA is TGCAGTGCTAGTTTACCGGGACGGCTCTCCTACGAGCAGTACTTC.

The V gene is TRBV30, the J gene TRBJ2-3; tentative D call: TRBD1 (7 bases). Trimming stripped 4 bases from V and 2 bases from J, with 13 bases between. CDR1 GTSNPN and CDR2 SVGIG come from the germline V gene (reference sequence). The CDR3 length is 14 residues. The CDR3 loop reads CAWIPRGATDTQYF. For the CDR3, the DNA is TGTGCCTGGATCCCCAGGGGGGCCACAGATACGCAGTATTTT.

The chain joins TRBV7-9 to TRBJ2-5; either TRBD1 or TRBD2 may fit D (5 bases each). The CDR3 spans 15 residues. In germline, CDR1 is SEHNR, CDR2 FQNEAQ (reference sequence). V was pared by 4 bases and J by 4 bases, with 16 bases between. CDR3 protein: CASSSGAGSRETQYF. CDR3 coding DNA: TGTGCCAGCAGCTCCGGCGCAGGGAGTAGAGAGACCCAGTACTTC.

The chain uses TRBV10-2 and TRBJ2-1; tentatively, D is TRBD1 (6 bases). Trimming shortened V by 6 bases and J by 9 bases, and 9 bases separated the two germline ends. Germline-derived CDR1 and CDR2 are WSHSY and SAAADI. The length of the CDR3 is 11 residues. In nucleotides, the CDR3 is TGCGCCAGCAGCCAGGGGCTTGAGCAGTTCTTC. The encoded protein is CASSQGLEQFF.

The rearrangement joins TRBV5-1 to TRBJ2-1, with 14 bases identical to TRBD2. V shed 1 base, J shed 6 bases, and the junction held 3 bases outside the gene matches. The CDR3 loop spans 16 amino acids. The V gene's germline CDR1 is SGHRS and CDR2 YFSETQ. The chain's CDR3 is CASSLLGTSGGNEQFF. CDR3 DNA sequence: TGCGCCAGCAGCTTGTTGGGGACTAGCGGGGGCAATGAGCAGTTCTTC. The variable domain in full, completed from reference TRBV5-1 and TRBJ2-1, reads KAGVTQTPRYLIKTRGQQVTLSCSPISGHRSVSWYQQTPGQGLQFLFEYFSETQRNKGNFPGRFSGRQFSNSRSEMNVSTLELGDSALYLCASSLLGTSGGNEQFFGPGTRLTVL.

The chain carries TRBV19 and TRBJ1-1; TRBD1 agrees at 7 bases. The V segment lost 0 bases and the J segment 1 base; nucleotides outside the gene matches: 5. In germline, CDR1 is LNHDA, CDR2 SQIVND (reference sequence). The CDR3 loop spans 16 amino acids. The DNA of the CDR3 is TGTGCCAGTAGTATAGAGGCAGGGGGGAGGAACACTGAAGCTTTCTTT. Amino acids: CASSIEAGGRNTEAFF.

The genes are TRBV6-6 and TRBJ1-5; D ambiguous. V lost 2 bases, J lost 0 bases, and 5 bases lay in between. The CDR3 sequence is 14 residues long. Germline CDR1 reads MNHNY; CDR2 reads SVGAGI (reference sequence). The CDR3 region has the DNA TGTGCCAGCAGTTACGTCGCTAGCAATCAGCCCCAGCATTTT. Translating it yields CASSYVASNQPQHF.

This clone was found a few times. The rearrangement uses TRBV9 and TRBJ1-3; D is possibly TRBD1 (6 bases). V shed 0 bases and J shed 1 base, with 17 bases lying between them. The CDR3 length is 18 residues. Germline V gives CDR1 SGDLS, CDR2 YYNGEE. The CDR3 DNA sequence: TGTGCCAGCAGCGTAGAGGGGGGGACCGTAGGGTCTGGAAACACCATATATTTT. Amino acids: CASSVEGGTVGSGNTIYF.

This clone was observed a handful of times. CDR3 amino acids: CASSLRTASAQDGYTF. The CDR3 DNA follows: TGTGCCAGCAGTCTACGGACTGCCTCCGCGCAGGATGGCTACACCTTC. The chain is built from TRBV27 and TRBJ1-2, with no clear D. V lost 5 bases and J 6 bases, leaving 22 bases between the germline ends. The CDR3 consists of 16 residues. The germline V gene has CDR1 MNHEY and CDR2 SMNVEV (reference sequence).

The chain combines TRBV21-1 with TRBJ1-5. TRBV21-1 is described as a pseudogene. This CDR3 has 16 residues. The CDR3 coding sequence is TGTGCCAGCAGCAAACTTTGCGCAGAAGGGAATCAGCCCCAGCATTTT. Translation gives CASSKLCAEGNQPQHF.

The rearrangement uses TRBV2 and TRBJ2-1, with TRBD2 matching 12 bases. V dropped 5 bases and J dropped 14; count of bases not matched to a gene: 10. Germline loops: CDR1 SNHLY, CDR2 FYNNEI. This CDR3 comprises 14 residues. The CDR3 bases are TGTGCCAGCAGTTCTAGCGGGAGGGGAGTGCGGAAGTTCTTC. It translates to CASSSSGRGVRKFF. The variable domain in full, completed from reference TRBV2 and TRBJ2-1, reads EPEVTQTPSHQVTQMGQEVILRCVPISNHLYFYWYRQILGQKVEFLVSFYNNEISEKSEIFDDQFSVERPDGSNFTLKIRSTKLEDSAMYFCASSSSGRGVRKFFGPGTRLTVL.

V gene TRBV21-1 combines with J gene TRBJ1-3; the DNA was not compared with TRBD1, the D call given in the table. TRBV21-1 is a listed pseudogene. This CDR3 contains 15 residues. In nucleotides, the CDR3 is TGTGCCAGCCTACGGGACAGTAACTCTGGAAACACCATATATTTT. This encodes CASLRDSNSGNTIYF.

The CDR3 is CASSEFGGNQPQHF. The CDR3 DNA reads TGTGCCAGCAGTGAATTCGGGGGGAATCAGCCCCAGCATTTT. The rearrangement joins TRBV25-1 to TRBJ1-5; the D gene is possibly TRBD1 (5 bases). This CDR3 spans 14 amino acids. Germline loops: CDR1 MGHDK, CDR2 SYGVNS. Trimming removed 1 base from V and 4 bases from J, with 8 bases in between. Using reference TRBV25-1 and TRBJ1-5 for the parts outside the CDR3, the full variable domain is EADIYQTPRYLVIGTGKKITLECSQTMGHDKMYWYQQDPGMELHLIHYSYGVNSTEKGDLSSESTVSRIRTEHFPLTLESARPSHTSQYLCASSEFGGNQPQHFGDGTRLSIL.

The chain links TRBV7-2 to TRBJ1-5; TRBD1 matches at 7 bases. Germline assignment: CDR1 SGHTA and CDR2 FQGNSA. V lost 1 base to trimming and J lost 3 bases; unmatched junction nucleotides: 3. CDR3 length: 15 residues. The CDR3 DNA is TGTGCCAGCAGCTTAGGGGGGACAGACAATCAGCCCCAGCATTTT. It translates to CASSLGGTDNQPQHF.

The chain's CDR3 is CATSDDPGELFF. Here the CDR3 DNA reads TGTGCCACCAGTGATGACCCCGGGGAGCTGTTTTTT. This chain connects TRBV24-1 to TRBJ2-2; D unresolved. V was pared by 3 bases and J by 6 bases, with 4 bases between. This CDR3 spans 12 amino acids. Germline V lookup: CDR1 KGHDR, CDR2 SFDVKD.

V and J are TRBV28 and TRBJ2-7; 10 nucleotides match TRBD1. Germline loops: CDR1 MDHEN, CDR2 SYDVKM. V gave up 6 bases and J gave up 4 bases; unmatched junction bases: 9. The CDR3 loop spans 15 amino acids. CDR3 amino acids: CASRAGTGVYYEQYF. Here the CDR3 DNA reads TGTGCCAGCAGGGCCGGGACAGGGGTTTATTACGAGCAGTACTTC.

In this sample, this clone turned up once. The chain joins TRBV28 to TRBJ1-1; D is uncertain. V was shortened by 2 bases and J by 0 bases, with 13 bases between the two germline ends. The CDR3 covers 16 residues. The germline gives CDR1 MDHEN, CDR2 SYDVKM. CDR3 coding DNA: TGTGCCAGCAGTTTAACCGATACAGTTTTGAACACTGAAGCTTTCTTT. Translated: CASSLTDTVLNTEAFF.

The rearrangement uses TRBV7-2 and TRBJ2-3; 8 bases align to TRBD2. The CDR3 has 15 amino acids. The V gene's germline CDR1 is SGHTA and CDR2 FQGNSA. V lost 1 base and J lost 3; bases outside the gene matches: 3. In nucleotides, the CDR3 is TGTGCCAGCAGCTTAGGGTCGGGGGGGACAGATACGCAGTATTTT. Protein: CASSLGSGGTDTQYF. Full variable domain (remainder filled in from reference TRBV7-2 and TRBJ2-3): GAGVSQSPSNKVTEKGKDVELRCDPISGHTALYWYRQSLGQGLEFLIYFQGNSAPDKSGLPSDRFSAERTGGSVSTLTIQRTQQEDSAVYLCASSLGSGGTDTQYFGPGTRLTVL.

The chain couples TRBV4-1 to TRBJ1-1, with D unresolved. This CDR3 region has 13 residues. The germline CDR1 and CDR2 sequences are MGHRA and YSYEKL. V lost 1 base, J lost 8 bases, and 11 bases lay in between. CDR3 sequence (DNA): TGCGCCAGCAGCCAAGCTCCTATGGTGGAAGCTTTCTTT. Encoded protein: CASSQAPMVEAFF.

This chain uses TRBV14 with TRBJ1-1; TRBD1 matches at 7 bases. CDR3 length equals 17 residues. Trimming cost V 0 bases and J 0 bases; bases outside gene matches: 7. The V gene's germline CDR1 is SGHDN and CDR2 FVKESK. The CDR3 DNA reads as TGTGCCAGCAGCCAAGACGACAGGGTCCGGCTGAACACTGAAGCTTTCTTT. Translated: CASSQDDRVRLNTEAFF.

The genes are TRBV6-1 and TRBJ1-4, with no clear D. This CDR3 has 18 residues. CDR1 is MNHNS, CDR2 SASEGT, per germline. Trimming pared 3 bases from V and 2 bases from J, leaving 19 bases between. CDR3 region: CASSEASYQLVTNEKLFF. CDR3 sequence (DNA): TGTGCCAGCAGTGAGGCCTCTTACCAACTGGTGACTAATGAAAAACTGTTTTTT.

V is TRBV18 and J is TRBJ1-6; D possibly corresponds to TRBD1 (5 bases). CDR1 is KGHSH, CDR2 LQKENI, per germline. The CDR3 loop spans 17 amino acids. V was shortened by 3 bases and J by 6 bases, with 18 bases between the two germline ends. The DNA of the CDR3 is TGTGCCAGCTCACCCCAATCGGGGGGAAACGGTAATTCACCCCTCCACTTT. Encoded protein: CASSPQSGGNGNSPLHF. Together with reference TRBV18 and TRBJ1-6, the CDR3 gives the full variable domain: NAGVMQNPRHLVRRRGQEARLRCSPMKGHSHVYWYRQLPEEGLKFMVYLQKENIIDESGMPKERFSAEFPKEGPSILRIQQVVRGDSAAYFCASSPQSGGNGNSPLHFGNGTRLTVT.

This clone was recorded only once. This chain connects TRBV28 to TRBJ2-1; the match to TRBD1 covers 7 bases. Per germline, CDR1 MDHEN and CDR2 SYDVKM. The V and J ends lost 5 bases and 6 bases, in that order; junction bases with no gene match: 7. This CDR3 spans 14 amino acids. As DNA, the CDR3 is TGTGCCAGCAGTGAAAGACAGGGTAGCAATGAGCAGTTCTTC. Residues: CASSERQGSNEQFF.